This entry is about one TCR beta chain. What it binds is not known. The data originate from a study of long-term antiretroviral therapy in people with HIV. Overall study context: Some samples came about a decade before the 2015 immediate-ART recommendation, and these were the earliest.

Regarding the study as a whole: On ART adherence, viral resistance or therapy changes, no data were available.

The CDR3 length is 17 residues. V was clipped by 2 bases and J by 5 bases, with 19 bases between them. The germline CDR1 and CDR2 sequences are SGHTA and FQGNSA. Researchers ran immunoSEQ v3.0 at survey level. The target of sequencing was roughly 35,000-55,000 T-cell genomes per sample. Here immunoSEQ multiplex PCR was the method, and the copy in TCRdb shows in-frame clones only, minus some. The sample consists of about 36,000 clones, 82% of them appearing once. The chain uses TRBV7-2 and TRBJ1-5; tentatively, D is TRBD1 (6 bases). Sequencing used unsorted PBMCs, obtained 0.6 years after starting antiretroviral therapy. The receptor's source is a man between 18 and 29 years old with HIV. The DNA of the CDR3 is TGTGCCAGCAGCTTAAGGGGGTGGGGGTCGGCAGATCAGCCCCAGCATTTT. It codes for CASSLRGWGSADQPQHF.